This record looks at one T cell receptor (beta chain) sequence and its context. Its antigen remains undetermined. No quality values exist for individual bases; no much larger clone is one base distant. The library was obtained by the immunoSEQ multiplex PCR assay. Imported from immuneACCESS, the table was reduced by TCRdb to in-frame sequences with V and J called. These copies leave out some clones; in studies compared against another copy, an unresolved V gene accounts for under half, and the cause of the remainder is not known. The sample table contains fewer than 150,000 clones; only one count was recorded for around nine tenths of them. About 1.5% of the sample belongs to the ten largest clones. The data were taken from a study of T cells after somatic rescue of genetic block (dated by TCRdb to about 2020). About the investigation overall: What the study looked at was long-term robustness, specifically in a T-cell system that came about through somatic rescue of a genetic block in T-cell development.

The clonotype originates from a woman aged 18-29 years. The sequenced sample was peripheral blood mononuclear cells (PBMCs).

In nucleotide form, the sequence is TGCGCCAGCAGCCAAGAGGGGATTCGTGGGGAAAAACTGTTTTTT. The encoded protein is CASSQEGIRGEKLFF. The receptor chain draws on TRBV4-1 and TRBJ1-4; the D gene identity is not certain. CDR1 and CDR2 (MGHRA, YSYEKL) derive from the germline V gene. V was cut back by 0 bases and J by 8 bases, leaving a gap of 13 bases between them. The CDR3 runs 15 residues from the cysteine to the phenylalanine. CDR3 DNA only is kept here, 45 bases in frame from base 1.